This entry concerns a single T cell receptor (beta chain). Its antigen is currently unknown. Each individual donor underwent a draw of ten milliliters of peripheral blood. The data originate from a study of blood T cells in healthy people across ages. Study-wide points: Unknown donor CMV status possibly confounded expanded clonotype changes. Across the age range, TCR beta diversity per million T cells fell in a roughly linear way.

Trimming cost V 5 bases and J 6 bases; bases outside gene matches: 4. The germline gives CDR1 LNHNV, CDR2 YYDKDF (reference sequence). This CDR3 comprises 14 residues. The authors ran a second PCR of 7 to 11 cycles using a sample-barcoded 5' primer and a J-beta primer mix. TCRdb called the 5' RACE reads again in MiXCR, with one record for every CDR3 protein. The sample shows roughly 1,700,000 distinct CDR3 sequences, roughly 27% of them seen only once. The receptor was derived from a woman aged 25 to 45 in good health. Sequencing was done on a sample of blood. This rearrangement joins TRBV15 to TRBJ2-1; 10 nucleotides line up with TRBD2. The CDR3 DNA reads TGTGCCACCAGCGGGACTAGCGACCTCAATGAGCAGTTCTTC. Its protein product is CATSGTSDLNEQFF.